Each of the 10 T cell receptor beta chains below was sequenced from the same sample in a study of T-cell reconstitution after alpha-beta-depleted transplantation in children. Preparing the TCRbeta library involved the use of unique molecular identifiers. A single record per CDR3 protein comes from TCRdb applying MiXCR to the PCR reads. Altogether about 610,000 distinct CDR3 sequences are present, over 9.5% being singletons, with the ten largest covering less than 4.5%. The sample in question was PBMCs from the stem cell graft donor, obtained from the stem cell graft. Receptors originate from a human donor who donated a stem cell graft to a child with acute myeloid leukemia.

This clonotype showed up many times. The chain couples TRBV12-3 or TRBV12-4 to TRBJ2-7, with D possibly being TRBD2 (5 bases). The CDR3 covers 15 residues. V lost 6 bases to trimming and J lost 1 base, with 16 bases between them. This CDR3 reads CASRSLGGASYEQYF. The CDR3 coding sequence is TGTGCCAGCAGATCACTTGGAGGAGCGTCCTACGAGCAGTACTTC.

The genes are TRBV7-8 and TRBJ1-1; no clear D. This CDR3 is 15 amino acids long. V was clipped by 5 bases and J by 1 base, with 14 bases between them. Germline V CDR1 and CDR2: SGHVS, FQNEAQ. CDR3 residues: CASSPRIMGNTEAFF. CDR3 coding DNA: TGTGCCAGCAGCCCCAGGATAATGGGGAACACTGAAGCTTTCTTT.

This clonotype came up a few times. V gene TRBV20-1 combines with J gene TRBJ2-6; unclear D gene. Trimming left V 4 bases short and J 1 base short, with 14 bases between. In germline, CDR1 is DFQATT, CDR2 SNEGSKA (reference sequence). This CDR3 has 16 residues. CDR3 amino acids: CSAKDRGKSGANVLTF. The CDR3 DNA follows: TGCAGTGCTAAGGACCGCGGAAAGTCTGGGGCCAACGTCCTGACTTTC.

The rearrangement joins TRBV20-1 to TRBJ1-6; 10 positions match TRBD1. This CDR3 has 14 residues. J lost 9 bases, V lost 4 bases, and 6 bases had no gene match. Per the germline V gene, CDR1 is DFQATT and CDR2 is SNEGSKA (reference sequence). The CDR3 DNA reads TGCAGTGCTAAAAAAGGGGACAGGGGTTCACCCCTCCACTTT. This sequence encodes CSAKKGDRGSPLHF.

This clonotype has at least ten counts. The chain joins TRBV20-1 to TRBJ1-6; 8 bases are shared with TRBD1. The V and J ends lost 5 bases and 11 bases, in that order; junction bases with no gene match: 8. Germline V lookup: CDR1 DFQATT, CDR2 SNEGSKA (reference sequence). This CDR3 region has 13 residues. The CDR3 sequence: CSARTGTSPPLHF. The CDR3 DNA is TGCAGTGCTCGGACAGGGACCTCTCCACCCCTCCACTTT.

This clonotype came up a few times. The CDR3 DNA reads as TGCGCCAGCCTAGCCGGGACTTCCTACACAGATACGCAGTATTTT. Protein sequence: CASLAGTSYTDTQYF. The chain joins TRBV5-1 to TRBJ2-3, with D perhaps matching TRBD2 (6 bases). V dropped 7 bases and J dropped 2 bases, with 17 bases sitting between them. Germline loops: CDR1 SGHRS, CDR2 YFSETQ. This CDR3 comprises 15 residues.

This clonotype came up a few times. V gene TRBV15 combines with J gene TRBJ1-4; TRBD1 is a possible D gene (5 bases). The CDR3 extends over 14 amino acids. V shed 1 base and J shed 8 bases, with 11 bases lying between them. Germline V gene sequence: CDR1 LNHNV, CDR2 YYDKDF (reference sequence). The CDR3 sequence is CATSRGQGNEKLFF. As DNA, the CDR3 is TGTGCCACCAGCAGAGGTCAGGGAAACGAAAAACTGTTTTTT.

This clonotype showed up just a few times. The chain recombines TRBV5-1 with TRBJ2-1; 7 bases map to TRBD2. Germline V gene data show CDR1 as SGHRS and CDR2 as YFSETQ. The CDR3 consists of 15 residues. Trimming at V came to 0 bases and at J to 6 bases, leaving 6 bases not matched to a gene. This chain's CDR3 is CASSLVSSGVNEQFF. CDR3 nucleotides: TGCGCCAGCAGCTTGGTTTCTAGCGGAGTCAATGAGCAGTTCTTC.

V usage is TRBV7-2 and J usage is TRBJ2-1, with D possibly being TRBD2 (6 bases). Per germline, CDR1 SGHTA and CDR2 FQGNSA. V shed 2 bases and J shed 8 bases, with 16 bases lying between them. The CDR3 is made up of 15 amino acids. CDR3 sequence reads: CASSLYLGGGDEQFF. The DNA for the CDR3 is TGTGCCAGCAGCTTATATTTGGGGGGAGGCGATGAGCAGTTCTTC.

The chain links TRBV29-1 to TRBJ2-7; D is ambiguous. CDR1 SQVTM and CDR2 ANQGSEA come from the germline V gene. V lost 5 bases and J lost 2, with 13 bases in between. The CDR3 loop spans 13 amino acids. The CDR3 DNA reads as TGCAGCGTTCGGACGCAGAAGACCTACGAGCAGTACTTC. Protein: CSVRTQKTYEQYF.